The 19 T cell receptor beta chains listed next were all sequenced from one sample in a study of T cells in Graves' hyperthyroidism and ophthalmopathy. Amplified TCR beta CDR3 regions came from RNA transcripts. Initially, a first-round RT-PCR of the TCR CDR3 employed the HTBI primer set. In TCRdb, the multiplex PCR reads were re-called with MiXCR into one record per CDR3 protein. The sample includes about 350,000 distinct CDR3 sequences, approximately 14% of them seen just once. The sequenced material came from blood. These receptors were collected from a woman aged 35 to 49 with Graves' ophthalmopathy.

This clonotype was observed a handful of times. The V call is TRBV19, the J call TRBJ2-1; 7 bases line up with TRBD2. This CDR3 is 13 amino acids long. V was clipped by 7 bases and J by 7 bases; unmatched bases: 7. CDR1 is LNHDA, CDR2 SQIVND, per germline (reference sequence). The CDR3 coding sequence is TGTGCCAGTATAGGGCGGGGGTCAAATGAGCAGTTCTTC. Protein sequence: CASIGRGSNEQFF.

The sample holds many counts of this clonotype. This rearrangement joins TRBV5-1 to TRBJ2-1; no clear D. CDR3 size: 12 residues. V lost 2 bases, J lost 8 bases, and 8 bases lay in between. Germline CDR1 is SGHRS and CDR2 is YFSETQ. CDR3 sequence: CASSFSSHEQFF. As DNA, the CDR3 is TGCGCCAGCAGCTTTAGTTCTCATGAGCAGTTCTTC.

This clonotype was counted at least ten times. V usage is TRBV10-2 and J usage is TRBJ1-2, with unresolved D. Germline V gives CDR1 WSHSY, CDR2 SAAADI. Trimming took off 4 bases at V and 8 bases at J, with 14 bases between the two ends. CDR3 length: 13 residues. CDR3 protein: CASSAKIGVGYTF. DNA of the CDR3: TGCGCCAGCAGTGCCAAAATCGGGGTGGGCTACACCTTC.

This clonotype was observed at least ten times. The chain carries TRBV20-1 and TRBJ2-7, with no clear D. The germline gives CDR1 DFQATT, CDR2 SNEGSKA (reference sequence). The CDR3 is 11 amino acids. Deletions cut 4 bases from V and 3 bases from J, with 7 bases between. This CDR3 reads CSAKSDYEQYF. DNA for the CDR3: TGCAGTGCTAAATCCGACTACGAGCAGTACTTC.

This clonotype was seen repeatedly, ten times or more. The rearrangement uses TRBV12-3 or TRBV12-4 and TRBJ1-1, with 9 bases that match TRBD1. The CDR3 has 12 amino acids. J gave up 7 bases and V 5 bases, and 2 bases lay outside the gene matches. As DNA, the CDR3 is TGTGCCAGCAGTCGGGACAGGGTTGAAGCTTTCTTT. Translated: CASSRDRVEAFF.

This clonotype showed up just a few times. The rearrangement joins TRBV28 to TRBJ2-5; D is perhaps TRBD2 (6 bases). Trimming shortened V by 4 bases and J by 3 bases, and 12 bases separated the two germline ends. Germline V CDR1 and CDR2: MDHEN, SYDVKM. CDR3 size: 14 residues. The CDR3 is CASSSLGLEETQYF. The CDR3 DNA is TGTGCCAGCAGTTCCCTGGGACTCGAAGAGACCCAGTACTTC.

At least ten counts were recorded for this clonotype. The V gene is TRBV20-1, the J gene TRBJ2-7; possibly TRBD1 or TRBD2 for D (6 bases each). CDR1 is DFQATT and CDR2 is SNEGSKA in the germline V gene (reference sequence). The CDR3 extends over 13 amino acids. The V gene lost 2 bases and the J gene lost 3 bases, with 11 bases spanning the gap. CDR3 protein: CSARKGGNYEQYF. The CDR3 DNA reads TGCAGTGCTAGAAAAGGGGGGAACTACGAGCAGTACTTC.

The rearrangement joins TRBV20-1 to TRBJ1-2, with no clear D. CDR1 is DFQATT, CDR2 SNEGSKA, per germline (reference sequence). V gave up 3 bases and J gave up 2 bases, with 7 bases separating them. The CDR3 contains 12 residues. CDR3 nucleotide sequence: TGCAGTGCTAGTAGCGAGAACTATGGCTACACCTTC. It yields the protein CSASSENYGYTF.

At least ten counts were recorded for this clonotype. The chain employs TRBV12-3 or TRBV12-4 and TRBJ1-1; D is perhaps TRBD1 (5 bases). The CDR3 covers 15 residues. Trimming took off 3 bases at V and 5 bases at J, with 16 bases between the two ends. CDR3 bases: TGTGCCAGCAGTTTTGGCTGGGGGAATACTACTGAAGCTTTCTTT. This gives the protein CASSFGWGNTTEAFF.

There are a few counts of this clonotype. The V gene is TRBV10-3, the J gene TRBJ1-2; D is perhaps TRBD1 (5 bases). Trimming removed 0 bases at V and 4 bases at J, with 12 bases between. Germline values: CDR1 ENHRY, CDR2 SYGVKD. The CDR3 length is 15 residues. CDR3 bases: TGTGCCATCAGTGAGTCCGAGGGGAGTTTCTATGGCTACACCTTC. The encoded protein is CAISESEGSFYGYTF.

This clonotype has a handful of counts. V gene TRBV3-1 combines with J gene TRBJ2-7; 7 positions agree with TRBD1. The germline CDR1 and CDR2 sequences are LGHDT and YNNKEL (reference sequence). CDR3 length: 12 residues. With 6 bases clipped from V and 6 bases from J, the junction kept 5 bases outside the gene matches. CDR3 amino acids: CASSDRVGEQYF. The CDR3 DNA reads TGTGCCAGCAGTGACAGGGTAGGCGAGCAGTACTTC.

The chain has TRBV9 and TRBJ1-2, with TRBD1 identical over 8 bases. The CDR3 contains 17 residues. The J segment lost 5 bases and the V segment lost 2 bases, leaving 14 bases of the junction unmatched. Germline lookup yields CDR1 SGDLS and CDR2 YYNGEE. The CDR3 reads CASSVGARTGSYYGYTF. CDR3 nucleotides: TGTGCCAGCAGCGTCGGAGCAAGGACAGGGTCTTATTATGGCTACACCTTC.

This clonotype was recorded at least ten times. The V gene is TRBV19, the J gene TRBJ2-7; 11 nucleotides line up with TRBD2. The germline CDR1 and CDR2 sequences are LNHDA and SQIVND (reference sequence). The CDR3 is made up of 15 amino acids. The V and J ends lost 6 bases and 1 base, in that order; junction bases with no gene match: 5. CDR3 residues: CASRILAGGSYEQYF. DNA of the CDR3: TGTGCCAGTAGAATTCTAGCGGGAGGATCCTACGAGCAGTACTTC. Filled out from reference TRBV19 and TRBJ2-7, the complete variable domain reads DGGITQSPKYLFRKEGQNVTLSCEQNLNHDAMYWYRQDPGQGLRLIYYSQIVNDFQKGDIAEGYSVSREKKESFPLTVTSAQKNPTAFYLCASRILAGGSYEQYFGPGTRLTVT.

This clonotype was seen repeatedly, ten times or more. The chain links TRBV20-1 to TRBJ1-1; TRBD1 matches 7 bases. CDR1 and CDR2 from the germline V gene are DFQATT and SNEGSKA (reference sequence). This CDR3 spans 16 amino acids. Germline trimming cut 5 bases from V and 1 base from J; bases unmatched to any gene: 13. In DNA form, the CDR3 reads TGCAGTGCTGACATAACAGGGGTAGGGACGAACACTGAAGCTTTCTTT. This codes for CSADITGVGTNTEAFF.

This clonotype was seen ten or more times. CDR3 residues: CASSLPPKDYQPQHF. The DNA of the CDR3 is TGTGCCAGCAGTTTACCTCCCAAAGACTATCAGCCCCAGCATTTT. This sequence joins TRBV28 and TRBJ1-5; D gene uncertain. This CDR3 has 15 amino acids. V shed 2 bases and J shed 5 bases, with 13 bases lying between them. CDR1 and CDR2 from the germline V gene are MDHEN and SYDVKM.

The V call is TRBV5-1, the J call TRBJ2-7, with 9 positions matching TRBD1. The CDR3 contains 14 residues. Trimming cost V 3 bases and J 6 bases; bases outside gene matches: 7. Germline loops: CDR1 SGHRS, CDR2 YFSETQ. The CDR3 DNA reads as TGCGCCAGCAGCTCAACCGACAGGGGGGTCGAGCAGTACTTC. This encodes CASSSTDRGVEQYF.

There are many counts of this clonotype. This chain uses TRBV5-6 with TRBJ1-2; no definite D call. This CDR3 comprises 16 residues. Germline CDR1 reads SGHDT; CDR2 reads YYEEEE. V was shortened by 0 bases and J by 4 bases, with 16 bases between the two germline ends. CDR3 nucleotides: TGTGCCAGCAGCTTGGGAGGCTGGCCGCCAACCTATGGCTACACCTTC. Protein: CASSLGGWPPTYGYTF.

In regard to this clonotype: A clone one base away is much larger, so this may be a read error. V usage is TRBV24-1 and J usage is TRBJ2-2; 7 bases fit TRBD1. Germline V CDR1 and CDR2: KGHDR, SFDVKD. There are 16 residues in the CDR3. This CDR3 is CTTSEMGTDASGELFF. The CDR3 DNA sequence: TGTACCACCAGTGAAATGGGGACAGATGCTTCCGGGGAGCTGTTTTTT.

This clonotype has ten or more counts. The rearrangement uses TRBV27 and TRBJ2-7; a possible D gene is TRBD2 (5 bases). The germline gives CDR1 MNHEY, CDR2 SMNVEV (reference sequence). The CDR3 extends over 16 amino acids. Trimming took 0 bases from V and 0 from J, leaving 12 bases between them. CDR3 residues: CASSLSFGGSSYEQYF. The CDR3 nucleotides are TGTGCCAGCAGTTTATCTTTTGGTGGGAGCTCCTACGAGCAGTACTTC.